Listed here are 11 T cell receptor beta chains from one sample, sequenced in a study of response to subunit inactivated influenza vaccine. TCRdb reprocessed the RT-PCR reads via MiXCR and lists one record per CDR3 protein. Among 550,000 to 650,000 distinct CDR3 sequences listed, 10% to 15% were seen once. The source material was PBMCs from blood, sampled on the day of vaccination. Every receptor here comes from a man between 50 and 59 years old who received an inactivated influenza vaccine.

This chain links TRBV6-5 with TRBJ2-7; D gene uncertain. Per the germline V gene, CDR1 is MNHEY and CDR2 is SVGAGI. The V and J ends lost 2 bases and 3 bases respectively, with 14 bases between them. The CDR3 runs 15 residues. The chain's CDR3 is CASSYESTAYYEQYF. For the CDR3, the DNA is TGTGCCAGCAGTTACGAGAGCACCGCCTACTACGAGCAGTACTTC.

V usage is TRBV20-1 and J usage is TRBJ1-4; D is ambiguous. Trimming took off 0 bases at V and 8 bases at J, with 16 bases between the two ends. The germline CDR1 and CDR2 sequences are DFQATT and SNEGSKA (reference sequence). This CDR3 contains 15 residues. The CDR3 region has the DNA TGCAGTGCTAGAGATCCTAGGCAAGCGGGGGAAAAACTGTTTTTT. This codes for CSARDPRQAGEKLFF.

The rearrangement links TRBV18 to TRBJ2-1, with D perhaps TRBD1 or TRBD2 (5 bases each). From germline, CDR1 is KGHSH and CDR2 LQKENI. V lost 0 bases, J lost 0 bases, and 12 bases lay in between. The length of the CDR3 is 17 residues. CDR3 DNA sequence: TGTGCCAGCTCACCACCCCTCGGGGACGCCTCCTACAATGAGCAGTTCTTC. It yields the protein CASSPPLGDASYNEQFF.

V is TRBV6-1 and J is TRBJ2-7; 7 bases map to TRBD1. Germline CDR1 and CDR2: MNHNS and SASEGT. V was pared by 7 bases and J by 4 bases, with 4 bases of the junction left unmatched. The CDR3 is made up of 12 amino acids. In DNA form, the CDR3 reads TGTGCCAGCACCTCGACAGGGTACGAGCAGTACTTC. Translating it yields CASTSTGYEQYF.

This clonotype was counted a few times. V gene TRBV29-1 combines with J gene TRBJ2-5; TRBD2 aligns across 10 bases. Looked up from germline, CDR1 is SQVTM and CDR2 is ANQGSEA. The J segment lost 5 bases and the V segment lost 5 bases, leaving 8 bases of the junction unmatched. The CDR3 has 14 amino acids. The CDR3 loop reads CSVLQGLATETQYF. The CDR3 coding sequence is TGCAGCGTTCTTCAGGGACTAGCGACGGAGACCCAGTACTTC. Together with reference TRBV29-1 and TRBJ2-5, the CDR3 gives the full variable domain: SAVISQKPSRDICQRGTSLTIQCQVDSQVTMMFWYRQQPGQSLTLIATANQGSEATYESGFVIDKFPISRPNLTFSTLTVSNMSPEDSSIYLCSVLQGLATETQYFGPGTRLLVL.

With regard to this clonotype: Germline and junction disagree at one end, which may indicate a read error. V is TRBV4-2 and J is TRBJ2-7, with D possibly being TRBD2 (5 bases). Germline-derived CDR1 and CDR2 are LGHNA and YNFKEQ. The CDR3 runs 14 residues. The CDR3 DNA reads TGTGCCAGGAGCCTCGGACTGCCCGGCTACGAGCAGTACTTC. Its protein product is CARSLGLPGYEQYF.

Only a few counts were recorded for this clonotype. The chain carries TRBV6-5 and TRBJ2-7; D is ambiguous. The CDR3 totals 15 residues. CDR1 and CDR2 (germline): MNHEY, SVGAGI. The V gene lost 2 bases and the J gene lost 3 bases, with 14 bases spanning the gap. The CDR3 DNA reads as TGTGCCAGCAGTTACAGGCCAGGCCAGTTCTACGAGCAGTACTTC. Its protein product is CASSYRPGQFYEQYF.

This clonotype has more than one count but fewer than ten. The rearrangement joins TRBV7-8 to TRBJ2-3; the D gene is possibly TRBD2 (6 bases). The CDR3 spans 13 residues. CDR1 is SGHVS and CDR2 is FQNEAQ in the germline V gene. The V and J ends lost 5 bases and 6 bases respectively, with 12 bases between them. CDR3 loop: CASSTGTADTQYF. CDR3 nucleotides: TGTGCCAGCAGCACCGGGACTGCCGATACGCAGTATTTT.

This clonotype was seen only a few times. The chain uses TRBV12-3 or TRBV12-4 and TRBJ2-5; the D gene is possibly TRBD2 (6 bases). This CDR3 spans 13 amino acids. Trimming shortened V by 6 bases and J by 5 bases, and 13 bases separated the two germline ends. The CDR3 reads CASSTTSFETQYF. CDR3 DNA: TGTGCCAGCAGCACTACTAGCTTTGAGACCCAGTACTTC.

The chain combines TRBV18 with TRBJ2-5; no clear D. This CDR3 spans 14 amino acids. The germline V gene encodes CDR1 KGHSH and CDR2 LQKENI. Trimming took 1 base from V and 4 from J, leaving 10 bases between them. The CDR3 region is CASSPQADRETQYF. CDR3 DNA: TGTGCCAGCTCACCACAGGCAGACCGAGAGACCCAGTACTTC. Complete variable domain (other parts from reference TRBV18 and TRBJ2-5): NAGVMQNPRHLVRRRGQEARLRCSPMKGHSHVYWYRQLPEEGLKFMVYLQKENIIDESGMPKERFSAEFPKEGPSILRIQQVVRGDSAAYFCASSPQADRETQYFGPGTRLLVL.

This clonotype was seen repeatedly, ten times or more. The genes are TRBV4-3 and TRBJ1-1; tentatively, D is TRBD1 (6 bases). CDR1 LGHNA and CDR2 YSLEER come from the germline V gene. This CDR3 region has 16 residues. Trimming shortened V by 0 bases and J by 4 bases, and 15 bases separated the two germline ends. CDR3 DNA sequence: TGCGCCAGCAGCCAAGACCCTGGGGGCAGGACCACTGAAGCTTTCTTT. Translated: CASSQDPGGRTTEAFF.